Below, one T cell receptor beta chain is given with its context. Its antigen is unidentified. This sample was included in a study of identical twins. Study-wide findings and caveats: A lower insertion count was a feature of abundant cord blood beta clonotypes, with no such feature in memory repertoires.

A universal primer site was created by template switching, with the cDNA bearing unique molecular identifiers. TCRdb itself ran the 5' RACE reads through MiXCR, one entry per CDR3 protein. The sample yields a few hundred thousand distinct CDR3 sequences, 10% seen once. Looked up from germline, CDR1 is KGHDR and CDR2 is SFDVKD. The CDR3 sequence is 12 residues long. V was clipped by 4 bases and J by 7 bases, with 7 bases between them. The clonotype comes from a middle-aged man in good health. Sequenced material: memory T cells sorted from blood. This chain connects TRBV24-1 to TRBJ2-1, with D unresolved. The CDR3 reads CATSDYLNEQFF. The CDR3 bases are TGTGCCACCAGTGACTACCTTAATGAGCAGTTCTTC.